This TCR beta chain was identified in a study of blood T cell repertoires in COVID-19. Study context: Donors in the United States, Italy and Spain gave samples during acute or convalescent COVID-19. Sample material is recorded as cDNA or gDNA derived from T cells, B-cell-depleted T cells, or PBMCs.

In the original processing: How many nucleated cells were present was estimated from reference gene primer amplification. The assay was immunoSEQ multiplex PCR, and TCRdb's table has in-frame clones only and misses some. The V and J calls and clone size are taken from that table; D and trimming were inferred from the DNA. This table has about 370,000 clones, around 87% appearing once. V lost 5 bases, J lost 1 base, and 15 bases stayed unmatched. This CDR3 region has 18 residues. CDR1 SGHTA and CDR2 FQGNSA come from the germline V gene. During active infection, Seattle patients enrolled and were then monitored through disease.

The rearrangement joins TRBV7-2 to TRBJ1-2; 8 positions agree with TRBD1. The sequencing sample was made of peripheral blood. This receptor was identified in a woman aged 30 to 39 with COVID-19, enrolled during active disease. Written as DNA, the CDR3 is TGTGCCAGCAGCATAGGGGTGGGGACAGGAGTGATTAACTATGGCTACACCTTC. This sequence encodes CASSIGVGTGVINYGYTF.